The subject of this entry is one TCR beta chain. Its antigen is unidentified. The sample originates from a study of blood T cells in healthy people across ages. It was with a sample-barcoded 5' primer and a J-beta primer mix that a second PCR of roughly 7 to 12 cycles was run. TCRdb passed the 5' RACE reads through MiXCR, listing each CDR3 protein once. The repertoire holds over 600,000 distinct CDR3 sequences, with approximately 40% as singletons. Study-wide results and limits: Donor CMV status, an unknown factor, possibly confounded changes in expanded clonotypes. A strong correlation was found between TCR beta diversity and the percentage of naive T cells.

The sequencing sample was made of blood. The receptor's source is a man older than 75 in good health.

Written as DNA, the CDR3 is TGTGCCAGTAGCCCTTGGGGGGGGACCCTCGGCAATGAGCAGTTCTTC. This sequence encodes CASSPWGGTLGNEQFF. V gene TRBV19 combines with J gene TRBJ2-1, with TRBD2 matching over 7 bases. The J segment lost 6 bases and the V segment lost 6 bases, leaving 14 bases of the junction unmatched. Germline values: CDR1 LNHDA, CDR2 SQIVND (reference sequence). CDR3 length: 16 amino acids.